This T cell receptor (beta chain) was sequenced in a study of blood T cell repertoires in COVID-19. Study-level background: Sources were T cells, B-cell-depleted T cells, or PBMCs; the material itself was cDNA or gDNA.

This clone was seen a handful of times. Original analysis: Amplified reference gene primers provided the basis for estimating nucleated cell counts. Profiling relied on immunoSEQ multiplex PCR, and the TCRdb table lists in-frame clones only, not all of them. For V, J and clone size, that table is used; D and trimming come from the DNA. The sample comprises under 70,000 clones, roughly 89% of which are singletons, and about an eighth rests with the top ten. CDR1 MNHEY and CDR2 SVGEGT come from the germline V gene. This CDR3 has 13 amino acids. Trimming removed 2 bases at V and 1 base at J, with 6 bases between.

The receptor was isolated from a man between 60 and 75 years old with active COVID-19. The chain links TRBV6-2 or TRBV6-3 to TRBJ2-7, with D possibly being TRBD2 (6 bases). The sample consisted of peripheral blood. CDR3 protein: CASSYGGSYEQYF. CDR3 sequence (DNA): TGTGCCAGCAGTTACGGGGGGTCCTACGAGCAGTACTTC.